This T cell receptor beta chain was sequenced in a study of cytomegalovirus exposure and HLA in healthy donors. Study conclusions and caveats: Through in vitro validation, a few CMV-associated chains were shown to be specific for CMV antigens. Likely technical artifact: a cluster of highly shared sequence variants.

The germline CDR1 and CDR2 sequences are SGHNT and YYREEE (reference sequence). The CDR3 length is 13 residues. V was trimmed by 5 bases and J by 1 base, leaving 9 bases between them. This clone came up a few times. The antigen is unknown. Donors consisted of healthy bone marrow donors. The study ran its PCR with 60 Vbeta and 13 Jbeta primers. Assay: immunoSEQ multiplex PCR; the TCRdb copy retains only in-frame clones and omits some. The sample holds tens of thousands of clones, 78% seen once. The specimen sequenced was PBMCs. The origin of this receptor is a male donor in good health and CMV-seropositive. The chain links TRBV5-4 to TRBJ2-5; D not certain. CDR3: CASSLRFQETQYF. CDR3 DNA sequence: TGTGCCAGCAGTCTGAGGTTCCAAGAGACCCAGTACTTC.